This T cell receptor (beta chain) was captured in a study of T cells in women clearing cervical HPV infection. For the study at large: Cases: HPV16-related CIN3 or worse on histology, a couple of invasive cancers. Control women cleared a single incident HPV16 infection within 12 months. Overall study results and limits: A classifier using richness and V gene abundances reached an AUC of under 0.9.

HPV was found by MY09/MY11 PCR and dot-blot genotyping. Clones were sequenced by immunoSEQ multiplex PCR, and TCRdb holds only the in-frame ones, with some missing. This table lists about 30,000 clones. Germline assignment: CDR1 SGHAT and CDR2 FQNNGV. Deletions cut 3 bases from V and 0 bases from J, with 5 bases between. The CDR3 is made up of 14 amino acids. Of note for this clone: Its antigen is undetermined. The CDR3 end is not reached by the read, which stops 3 residues before it; the germline J gene fills it in.

The sample consisted of blood buffy coat. The receptor's source is a woman between 18 and 70 years old with a cervical HPV16 infection that either progressed to CIN3+ or cleared (not recorded which). This rearrangement joins TRBV11-2 to TRBJ2-2, with D unclear. The CDR3 reads CASSFSTNTGELFF. The CDR3 DNA, read in part, is TGTGCCAGCAGCTTTTCTACGAACACCGGGGAG. Variable domain in full (rest from reference TRBV11-2 and TRBJ2-2): EAGVAQSPRYKIIEKRQSVAFWCNPISGHATLYWYQQILGQGPKLLIQFQNNGVVDDSQLPKDRFSAERLKGVDSTLKIQPAKLEDSAVYLCASSFSTNTGELFFGEGSRLTVL.